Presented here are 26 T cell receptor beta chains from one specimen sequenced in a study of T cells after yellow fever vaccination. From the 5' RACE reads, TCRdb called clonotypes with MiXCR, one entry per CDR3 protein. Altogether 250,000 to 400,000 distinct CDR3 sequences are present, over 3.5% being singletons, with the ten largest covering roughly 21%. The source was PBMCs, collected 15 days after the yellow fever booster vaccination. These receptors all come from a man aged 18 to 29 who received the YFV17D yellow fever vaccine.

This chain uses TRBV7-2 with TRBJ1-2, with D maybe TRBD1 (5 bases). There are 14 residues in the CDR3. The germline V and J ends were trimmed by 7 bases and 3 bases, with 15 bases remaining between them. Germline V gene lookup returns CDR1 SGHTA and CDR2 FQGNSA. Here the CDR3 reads CASTPWGVDYGYTF. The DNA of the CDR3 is TGTGCCAGCACCCCATGGGGGGTTGACTATGGCTACACCTTC.

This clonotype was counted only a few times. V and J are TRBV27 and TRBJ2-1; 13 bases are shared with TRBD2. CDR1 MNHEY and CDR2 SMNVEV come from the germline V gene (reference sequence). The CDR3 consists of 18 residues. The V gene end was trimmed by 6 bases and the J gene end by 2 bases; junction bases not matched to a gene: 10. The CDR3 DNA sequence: TGTGCCAGCAGCTTTACTAGCGGGGGGGCCTTGGCCTACAATGAGCAGTTCTTC. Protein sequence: CASSFTSGGALAYNEQFF.

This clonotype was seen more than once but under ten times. The CDR3 sequence: CASSVPSSGNTIYF. Here the CDR3 DNA reads TGTGCCAGCAGTGTTCCGAGCTCTGGAAACACCATATATTTT. The chain has TRBV2 and TRBJ1-3; no definite D call. Deletions cut 4 bases from V and 0 bases from J, with 7 bases between. The CDR3 contains 14 residues. Germline values: CDR1 SNHLY, CDR2 FYNNEI.

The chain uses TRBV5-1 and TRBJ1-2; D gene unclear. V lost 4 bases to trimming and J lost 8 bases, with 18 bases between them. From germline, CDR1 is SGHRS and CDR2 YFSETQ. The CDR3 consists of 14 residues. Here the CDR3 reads CASSKTTEAVGYTF. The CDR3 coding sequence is TGCGCCAGCAGCAAGACAACCGAGGCGGTCGGCTACACCTTC.

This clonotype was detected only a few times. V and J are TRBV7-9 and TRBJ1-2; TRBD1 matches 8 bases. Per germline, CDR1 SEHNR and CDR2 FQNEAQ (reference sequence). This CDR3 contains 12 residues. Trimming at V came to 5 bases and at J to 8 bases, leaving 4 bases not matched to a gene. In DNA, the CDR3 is TGTGCCAGCAGCCGGACAGGGCAGGGCTACACCTTC. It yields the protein CASSRTGQGYTF. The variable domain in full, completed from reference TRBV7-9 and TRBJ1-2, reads DTGVSQNPRHKITKRGQNVTFRCDPISEHNRLYWYRQTLGQGPEFLTYFQNEAQLEKSRLLSDRFSAERPKGSFSTLEIQRTEQGDSAMYLCASSRTGQGYTFGSGTRLTVV.

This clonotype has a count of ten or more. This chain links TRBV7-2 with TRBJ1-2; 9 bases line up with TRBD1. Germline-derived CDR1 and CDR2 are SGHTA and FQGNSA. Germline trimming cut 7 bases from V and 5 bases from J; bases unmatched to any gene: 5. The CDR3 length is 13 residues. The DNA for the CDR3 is TGTGCCAGCACCACCGGGACAGGGTATGGCTACACCTTC. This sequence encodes CASTTGTGYGYTF.

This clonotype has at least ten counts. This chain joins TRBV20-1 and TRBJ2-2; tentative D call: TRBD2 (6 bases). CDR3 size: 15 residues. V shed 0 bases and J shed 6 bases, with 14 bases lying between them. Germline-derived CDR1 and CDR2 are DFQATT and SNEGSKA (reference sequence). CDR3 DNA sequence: TGCAGTGCTAGAGATCCTTCGGGGGTGGCCGGGGAGCTGTTTTTT. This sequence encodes CSARDPSGVAGELFF.

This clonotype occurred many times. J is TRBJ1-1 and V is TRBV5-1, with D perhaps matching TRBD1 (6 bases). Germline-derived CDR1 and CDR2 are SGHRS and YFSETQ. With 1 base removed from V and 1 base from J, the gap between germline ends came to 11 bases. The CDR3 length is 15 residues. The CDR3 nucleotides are TGCGCCAGCAGCTTGCGGTCGGGGGCGAACACTGAAGCTTTCTTT. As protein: CASSLRSGANTEAFF. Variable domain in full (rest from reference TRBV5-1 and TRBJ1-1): KAGVTQTPRYLIKTRGQQVTLSCSPISGHRSVSWYQQTPGQGLQFLFEYFSETQRNKGNFPGRFSGRQFSNSRSEMNVSTLELGDSALYLCASSLRSGANTEAFFGQGTRLTVV.

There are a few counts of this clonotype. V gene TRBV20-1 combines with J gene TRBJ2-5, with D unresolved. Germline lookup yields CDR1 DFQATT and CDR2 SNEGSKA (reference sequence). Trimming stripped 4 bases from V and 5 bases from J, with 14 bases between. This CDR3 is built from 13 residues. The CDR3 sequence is CSATDGFSETQYF. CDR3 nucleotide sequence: TGCAGTGCTACGGACGGATTTTCGGAGACCCAGTACTTC.

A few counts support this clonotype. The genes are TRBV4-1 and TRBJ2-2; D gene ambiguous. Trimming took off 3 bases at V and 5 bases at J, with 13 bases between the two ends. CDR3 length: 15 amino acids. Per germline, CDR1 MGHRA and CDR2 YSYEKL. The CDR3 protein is CASSQAPLSTGELFF. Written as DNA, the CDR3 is TGCGCCAGCAGCCAGGCCCCGCTTTCGACCGGGGAGCTGTTTTTT.

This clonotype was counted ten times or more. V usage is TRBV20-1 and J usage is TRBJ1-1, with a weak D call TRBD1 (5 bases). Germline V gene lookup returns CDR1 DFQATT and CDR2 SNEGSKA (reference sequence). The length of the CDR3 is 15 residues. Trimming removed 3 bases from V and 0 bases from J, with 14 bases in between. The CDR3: CSARAHGGMNTEAFF. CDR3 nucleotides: TGCAGTGCTAGGGCCCACGGGGGAATGAACACTGAAGCTTTCTTT.

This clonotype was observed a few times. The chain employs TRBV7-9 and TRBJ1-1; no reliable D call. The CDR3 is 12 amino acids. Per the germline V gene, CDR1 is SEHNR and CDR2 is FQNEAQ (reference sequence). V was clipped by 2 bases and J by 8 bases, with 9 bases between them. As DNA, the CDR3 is TGTGCCAGCAGCTTATCCGGAGTCGAAGCTTTCTTT. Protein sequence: CASSLSGVEAFF.

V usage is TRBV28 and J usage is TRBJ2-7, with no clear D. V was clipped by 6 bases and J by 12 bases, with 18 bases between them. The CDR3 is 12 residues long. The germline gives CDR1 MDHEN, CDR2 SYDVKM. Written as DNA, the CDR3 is TGTGCCAGCAGCCCCGAAGCTCCTTACTTGTACGTC. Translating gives CASSPEAPYLYV.

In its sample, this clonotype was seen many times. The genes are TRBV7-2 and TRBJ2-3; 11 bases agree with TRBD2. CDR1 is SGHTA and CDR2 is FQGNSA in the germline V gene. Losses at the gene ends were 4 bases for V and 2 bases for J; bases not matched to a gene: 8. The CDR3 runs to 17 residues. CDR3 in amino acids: CASSYPGLAETTDTQYF. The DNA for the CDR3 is TGTGCCAGCAGCTACCCGGGACTAGCGGAGACCACAGATACGCAGTATTTT.

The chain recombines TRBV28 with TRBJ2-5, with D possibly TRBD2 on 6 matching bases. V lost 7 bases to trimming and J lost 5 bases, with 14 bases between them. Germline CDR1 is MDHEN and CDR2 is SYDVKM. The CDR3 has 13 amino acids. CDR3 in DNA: TGTGCCAGCACCGGCAGGGCGGGGGAGACCCAGTACTTC. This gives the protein CASTGRAGETQYF.

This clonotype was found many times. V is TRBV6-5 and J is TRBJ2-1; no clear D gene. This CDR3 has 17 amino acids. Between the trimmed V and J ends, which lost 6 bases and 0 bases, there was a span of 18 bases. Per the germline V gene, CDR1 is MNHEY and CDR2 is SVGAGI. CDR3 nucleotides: TGTGCCAGCAGCCGACACCCAGTCCGGAGCTCCTACAATGAGCAGTTCTTC. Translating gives CASSRHPVRSSYNEQFF.

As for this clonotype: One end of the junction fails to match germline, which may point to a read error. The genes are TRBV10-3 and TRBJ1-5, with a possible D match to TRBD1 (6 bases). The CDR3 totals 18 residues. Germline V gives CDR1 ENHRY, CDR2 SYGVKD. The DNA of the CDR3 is TGTGCCATCAGCGGGCCCCCCGGACAGTTCCGTAGCGATCAGCCCCAGCATTTT. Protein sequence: CAISGPPGQFRSDQPQHF.

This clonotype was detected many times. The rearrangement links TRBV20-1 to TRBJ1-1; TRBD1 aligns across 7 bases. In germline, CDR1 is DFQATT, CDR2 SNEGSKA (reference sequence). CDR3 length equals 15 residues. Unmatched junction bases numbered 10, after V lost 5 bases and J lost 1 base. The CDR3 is CSAANAGQANTEAFF. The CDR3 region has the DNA TGCAGTGCTGCCAACGCCGGACAGGCGAACACTGAAGCTTTCTTT.

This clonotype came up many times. The CDR3 DNA sequence: TGCGCCAGCAGTGAAGTTTACGAGCAGTACTTC. Residues: CASSEVYEQYF. This chain connects TRBV10-2 to TRBJ2-7; D unclear. The length of the CDR3 is 11 residues. Trimming cost V 3 bases and J 4 bases, with 4 bases left between them. Germline values: CDR1 WSHSY, CDR2 SAAADI.

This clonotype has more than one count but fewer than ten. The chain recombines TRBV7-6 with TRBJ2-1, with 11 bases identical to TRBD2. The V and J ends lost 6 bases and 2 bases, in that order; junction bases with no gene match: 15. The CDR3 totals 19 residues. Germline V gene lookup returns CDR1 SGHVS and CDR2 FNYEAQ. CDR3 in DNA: TGTGCCAGCAGGTTGGGACTAGCGGAGGGATCGATCCCCTACAATGAGCAGTTCTTC. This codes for CASRLGLAEGSIPYNEQFF.

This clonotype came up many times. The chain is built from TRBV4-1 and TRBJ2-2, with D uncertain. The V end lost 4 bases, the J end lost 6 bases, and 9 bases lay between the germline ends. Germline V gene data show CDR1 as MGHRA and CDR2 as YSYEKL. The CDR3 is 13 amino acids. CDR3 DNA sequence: TGCGCCAGCAGCCGTCGGCTATCCGGGGAGCTGTTTTTT. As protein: CASSRRLSGELFF.

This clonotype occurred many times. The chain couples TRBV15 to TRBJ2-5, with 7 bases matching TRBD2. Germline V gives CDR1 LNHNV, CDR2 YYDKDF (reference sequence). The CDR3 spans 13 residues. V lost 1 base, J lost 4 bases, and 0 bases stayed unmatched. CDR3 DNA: TGTGCCACCAGCAGAGGGGGGGGAGAGACCCAGTACTTC. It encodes CATSRGGGETQYF.

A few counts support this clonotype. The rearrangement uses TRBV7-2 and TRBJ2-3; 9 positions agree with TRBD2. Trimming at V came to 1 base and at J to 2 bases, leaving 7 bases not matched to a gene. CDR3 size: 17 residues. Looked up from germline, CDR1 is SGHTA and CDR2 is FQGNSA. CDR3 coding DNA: TGTGCCAGCAGCTTAGGTCGGGGCGGGGGGGCCACAGATACGCAGTATTTT. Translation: CASSLGRGGGATDTQYF. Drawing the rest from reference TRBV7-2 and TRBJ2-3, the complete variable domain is GAGVSQSPSNKVTEKGKDVELRCDPISGHTALYWYRQSLGQGLEFLIYFQGNSAPDKSGLPSDRFSAERTGGSVSTLTIQRTQQEDSAVYLCASSLGRGGGATDTQYFGPGTRLTVL.

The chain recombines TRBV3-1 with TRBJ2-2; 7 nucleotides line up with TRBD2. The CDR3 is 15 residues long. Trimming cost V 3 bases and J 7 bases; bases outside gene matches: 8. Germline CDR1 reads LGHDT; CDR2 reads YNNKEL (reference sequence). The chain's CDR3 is CASSQGGPRNGELFF. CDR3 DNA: TGTGCCAGCAGCCAGGGAGGGCCCAGGAACGGGGAGCTGTTTTTT. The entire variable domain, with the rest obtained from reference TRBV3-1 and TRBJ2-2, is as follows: DTAVSQTPKYLVTQMGNDKSIKCEQNLGHDTMYWYKQDSKKFLKIMFSYNNKELIINETVPNRFSPKSPDKAHLNLHINSLELGDSAVYFCASSQGGPRNGELFFGEGSRLTVL.

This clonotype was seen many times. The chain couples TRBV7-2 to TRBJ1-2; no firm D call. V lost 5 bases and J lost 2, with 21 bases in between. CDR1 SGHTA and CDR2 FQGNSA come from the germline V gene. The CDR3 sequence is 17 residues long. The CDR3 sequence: CASSLYPNPTENYGYTF. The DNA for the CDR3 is TGTGCCAGCAGCCTCTACCCAAACCCTACAGAAAACTATGGCTACACCTTC.

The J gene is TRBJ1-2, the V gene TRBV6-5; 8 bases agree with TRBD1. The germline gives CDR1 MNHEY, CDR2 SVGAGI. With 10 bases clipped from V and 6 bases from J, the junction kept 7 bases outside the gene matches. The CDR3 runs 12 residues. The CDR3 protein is CAISDRDHGYTF. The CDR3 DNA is TGTGCCATTTCGGACAGGGACCATGGCTACACCTTC.